This T cell receptor beta chain comes out of a study of T cells in Graves' hyperthyroidism and ophthalmopathy. In the study overall: Peripheral blood was drawn at first diagnosis, prior to all treatment.

Using RNA transcripts as the source, TCR beta CDR3 regions were amplified. First-round RT-PCR targeting the TCR CDR3 was performed with the HTBI primer set. TCRdb reanalysed the multiplex PCR reads using MiXCR and keeps one entry per CDR3 protein. The sample holds 490,000 or so distinct CDR3 sequences, 20% to 25% seen once. A few counts support this clonotype. Its specificity is not known. Findings and caveats of the study: Blood also held most thyroid clonotypes expanded beyond 0.001.

Those patients with uncontrolled infection, other autoimmune disease, pregnancy or lactation were excluded. Sequencing was done on a sample of blood. This sequence originates from a woman aged 70-85 years with Graves' ophthalmopathy.

DNA for the CDR3: TGTGCCAGCAGTACCCTAGGACTAGCGGGAACAATTGCCGGGGAGCTGTTTTTT. Encoded protein: CASSTLGLAGTIAGELFF. V is TRBV6-1 and J is TRBJ2-2, with 12 nucleotides matching TRBD2. Germline values: CDR1 MNHNS, CDR2 SASEGT. This CDR3 spans 18 amino acids. The trim removed 5 bases at V and 6 bases at J, leaving 13 bases unmatched.